These 25 T cell receptor beta chains were sequenced from one sample in a study of shared clonotypes between healthy human individuals. Assay used: immunoSEQ multiplex PCR; TCRdb lists only in-frame clones, some missing. The sample includes over 850,000 clones, around 78% seen only once; the top ten take 0.55% to 0.7%. The sample consisted of memory CD4+ T cells from PBMCs. The subset denotes: CD45RA-negative fraction. These receptors were collected from a man in his late teens or twenties in good health. Some clones in this sample may be carry-over from other donors' samples.

This clone came up once. The CDR3 coding sequence is TGTGCCAGTAGTATGACTAGTGCCCCAGATACGCAGTATTTT. Amino acids: CASSMTSAPDTQYF. The chain has TRBV19 and TRBJ2-3; TRBD2 is a possible D gene (6 bases). CDR1 and CDR2 (germline): LNHDA, SQIVND (reference sequence). V dropped 3 bases and J dropped 4 bases, with 11 bases sitting between them. This CDR3 has 14 residues.

The chain employs TRBV5-6 and TRBJ1-2, with D perhaps TRBD1 (5 bases). CDR3 length: 15 residues. V shed 4 bases and J shed 0 bases, with 13 bases lying between them. Germline CDR1 reads SGHDT; CDR2 reads YYEEEE. CDR3 DNA: TGTGCCAGCAGCCTCGTAGGGGAAGCTAACTATGGCTACACCTTC. Protein: CASSLVGEANYGYTF.

About this clone itself: This CDR3 is also generated by other DNA sequences in the sample. CDR3 nucleotides: TGTGCCAGCTCGCCCCGGACTGGGACAGGGAACACTGAAGCTTTCTTT. Its protein product is CASSPRTGTGNTEAFF. The rearrangement links TRBV18 to TRBJ1-1; the match to TRBD1 covers 8 bases. The CDR3 runs to 16 residues. In germline, CDR1 is KGHSH, CDR2 LQKENI. V lost 6 bases and J lost 1; bases outside the gene matches: 10. Combining the CDR3 with reference TRBV18 and TRBJ1-1 gives the whole variable domain NAGVMQNPRHLVRRRGQEARLRCSPMKGHSHVYWYRQLPEEGLKFMVYLQKENIIDESGMPKERFSAEFPKEGPSILRIQQVVRGDSAAYFCASSPRTGTGNTEAFFGQGTRLTVV.

The rearrangement joins TRBV18 to TRBJ1-3; D is undetermined. Germline CDR1 and CDR2: KGHSH and LQKENI. V lost 0 bases and J lost 4, with 13 bases in between. This CDR3 is built from 16 residues. The CDR3: CASSPPSEGSGNTIYF. CDR3 in DNA: TGTGCCAGCTCACCACCCTCGGAAGGTTCAGGAAACACCATATATTTT.

This clone was seen once. The gene calls are TRBV18 and TRBJ2-7; D is perhaps TRBD1 (6 bases). V was shortened by 2 bases and J by 2 bases, with 19 bases between the two germline ends. The germline CDR1 and CDR2 sequences are KGHSH and LQKENI. This CDR3 comprises 17 residues. The CDR3 protein is CASSPERDRTHPYEQYF. The CDR3 coding sequence is TGTGCCAGCTCACCAGAACGTGACAGGACACATCCCTACGAGCAGTACTTC.

The chain couples TRBV10-2 to TRBJ1-1; 11 bases align to TRBD1. V lost 6 bases and J lost 3; bases outside the gene matches: 0. Germline CDR1 is WSHSY and CDR2 is SAAADI. There are 13 residues in the CDR3. The CDR3: CASRDRGHTEAFF. In DNA form, the CDR3 reads TGCGCCAGCAGGGACAGGGGGCACACTGAAGCTTTCTTT.

A single count supports this clone. The chain links TRBV6-5 to TRBJ2-7, with D perhaps assigned TRBD1 or TRBD2 (5 bases each). The CDR3 spans 13 residues. V shed 7 bases and J shed 6 bases, with 16 bases lying between them. CDR1 MNHEY and CDR2 SVGAGI come from the germline V gene. CDR3 DNA sequence: TGTGCCAGCACGTCACCGTGGGGGAGCGAGCAGTACTTC. This encodes CASTSPWGSEQYF.

The chain uses TRBV19 and TRBJ1-4; 7 positions match TRBD1. The CDR3 loop spans 15 amino acids. Germline V CDR1 and CDR2: LNHDA, SQIVND (reference sequence). Trimming took 4 bases from V and 6 from J; bases not matched to a gene: 8. This CDR3 reads CASSTLQGMDEKLFF. The CDR3 DNA sequence: TGTGCCAGTAGTACCCTACAGGGGATGGATGAAAAACTGTTTTTT.

The genes are TRBV7-3 and TRBJ1-1; weak D call: TRBD1 (6 bases). The germline V and J ends were trimmed by 5 bases and 0 bases, with 13 bases remaining between them. The CDR3 spans 15 residues. Per germline, CDR1 SGHTA and CDR2 FQGTGA. The CDR3 coding sequence is TGTGCCAGCAGCCCTTCGGGGGGCCTGAACACTGAAGCTTTCTTT. Its protein product is CASSPSGGLNTEAFF.

This chain's CDR3 is CAGTSGSTDTQYF. DNA for the CDR3: TGTGCCGGGACTAGCGGGAGCACAGATACGCAGTATTTT. The rearrangement joins TRBV30 to TRBJ2-3; 12 bases agree with TRBD2. In germline, CDR1 is GTSNPN, CDR2 SVGIG (reference sequence). The CDR3 has 13 amino acids. V was pared by 8 bases and J by 0 bases, with 0 bases of the junction left unmatched.

The chain links TRBV28 to TRBJ2-7; possible D gene TRBD1, 8 bases. Trimming cost V 4 bases and J 6 bases, with 22 bases left between them. Germline assignment: CDR1 MDHEN and CDR2 SYDVKM. This CDR3 has 16 residues. Here the CDR3 reads CASSSGGGDRISEQYF. The CDR3 DNA follows: TGTGCCAGCAGTTCAGGAGGGGGGGACAGGATTTCCGAGCAGTACTTC.

This clone was seen many times. This chain joins TRBV4-1 and TRBJ2-1, with D perhaps TRBD1 or TRBD2 (7 bases each). V lost 6 bases to trimming and J lost 7 bases, with 22 bases between them. CDR1 and CDR2 (germline): MGHRA, YSYEKL. The CDR3 is 16 amino acids. Here the CDR3 reads CASREVRGGNLNEQFF. The DNA for the CDR3 is TGCGCCAGCAGGGAGGTCAGGGGGGGAAATTTGAATGAGCAGTTCTTC.

CDR3 residues: CASSSGTGVYNEQYF. In nucleotides, the CDR3 is TGTGCCAGCAGCTCCGGGACAGGGGTTTACAACGAGCAGTACTTC. The rearrangement links TRBV7-2 to TRBJ2-7; 10 bases align to TRBD1. The V gene end was trimmed by 4 bases and the J gene end by 5 bases; junction bases not matched to a gene: 8. This CDR3 contains 15 residues. Germline V CDR1 and CDR2: SGHTA, FQGNSA. Drawing the rest from reference TRBV7-2 and TRBJ2-7, the complete variable domain is GAGVSQSPSNKVTEKGKDVELRCDPISGHTALYWYRQSLGQGLEFLIYFQGNSAPDKSGLPSDRFSAERTGGSVSTLTIQRTQQEDSAVYLCASSSGTGVYNEQYFGPGTRLTVT.

CDR3 nucleotides: TGTGCCAGCAGGAAATCTTACGGCACAGATACGCAGTATTTT. It yields the protein CASRKSYGTDTQYF. The chain joins TRBV6-4 to TRBJ2-3; D gene ambiguous. The CDR3 has 14 amino acids. V shed 6 bases and J shed 1 base, with 11 bases lying between them. CDR1 and CDR2 (germline): MRHNA, SNTAGT.

This clone was picked up a small number of times. V and J are TRBV11-2 and TRBJ1-2; 9 bases map to TRBD1. V dropped 5 bases and J dropped 4; count of bases not matched to a gene: 11. The CDR3 runs to 16 residues. Germline V gene lookup returns CDR1 SGHAT and CDR2 FQNNGV. The CDR3 bases are TGTGCCAGCAGCCCTGTACAGGGGGCGCGAGGCTATGGCTACACCTTC. Translation: CASSPVQGARGYGYTF.

The chain couples TRBV28 to TRBJ1-2; the match to TRBD1 covers 10 bases. The CDR3 spans 13 residues. J gave up 10 bases and V 2 bases, and 4 bases lay outside the gene matches. CDR1 and CDR2 (germline): MDHEN, SYDVKM. The DNA of the CDR3 is TGTGCCAGCAGTTTACGGGACAGGGGATTCTACACCTTC. This translates into CASSLRDRGFYTF.

The chain employs TRBV7-2 and TRBJ1-4; TRBD1 matches 7 bases. The ends lost 5 bases at V and 11 bases at J; junction bases unmatched: 8. The CDR3 spans 13 residues. Germline V gene lookup returns CDR1 SGHTA and CDR2 FQGNSA. This chain's CDR3 is CASSQGQSEKLFF. As DNA, the CDR3 is TGTGCCAGCAGCCAGGGACAGTCTGAGAAACTGTTTTTT. Looking up the rest from reference TRBV7-2 and TRBJ1-4 gives the full variable domain: GAGVSQSPSNKVTEKGKDVELRCDPISGHTALYWYRQSLGQGLEFLIYFQGNSAPDKSGLPSDRFSAERTGGSVSTLTIQRTQQEDSAVYLCASSQGQSEKLFFGSGTQLSVL.

Regarding this clone: The sample carries other DNA sequences with the same CDR3. The V gene is TRBV4-1, the J gene TRBJ1-5, with 10 bases identical to TRBD1. The V segment lost 4 bases and the J segment 2 bases; nucleotides outside the gene matches: 5. This CDR3 is 16 amino acids long. Per the germline V gene, CDR1 is MGHRA and CDR2 is YSYEKL. CDR3 in amino acids: CASSRTGTGGNQPQHF. CDR3 DNA sequence: TGCGCCAGCAGCCGGACCGGGACAGGGGGCAATCAGCCCCAGCATTTT.

Concerning this clone: This same CDR3 is encoded by further DNA sequences in the sample. This chain links TRBV5-1 with TRBJ2-7; the D gene could be TRBD1 or TRBD2 (5 bases each). The CDR3 consists of 13 residues. Germline V gives CDR1 SGHRS, CDR2 YFSETQ. Trimming left V 4 bases short and J 5 bases short, with 13 bases between. CDR3 sequence (DNA): TGCGCCAGCAGCCTACTCATGGGGGACGAGCAGTACTTC. This translates into CASSLLMGDEQYF.

The chain carries TRBV11-3 and TRBJ2-5, with 9 nucleotides matching TRBD2. Looked up from germline, CDR1 is SGHNT and CDR2 is YENEEA. V shed 5 bases, J shed 2 bases, and the junction held 6 bases outside the gene matches. This CDR3 is 15 amino acids long. In DNA, the CDR3 is TGTGCCAGCAGCCTCCCTGCGGGAGGGCAAGAGACCCAGTACTTC. Translated, it gives CASSLPAGGQETQYF.

The sample holds a few counts of this clone. The rearrangement links TRBV13 to TRBJ1-2; D is ambiguous. Trimming took 4 bases from V and 2 from J, leaving 11 bases between them. The CDR3 contains 14 residues. Germline V CDR1 and CDR2: PRHDT, FYEKMQ (reference sequence). The CDR3 protein is CASSSLSQNYGYTF. CDR3 sequence (DNA): TGTGCCAGCAGCTCTCTGTCCCAAAACTATGGCTACACCTTC.

The genes are TRBV7-9 and TRBJ2-3; D might be TRBD1 (6 bases). Trimming took off 5 bases at V and 1 base at J, with 13 bases between the two ends. CDR1 and CDR2 (germline): SEHNR, FQNEAQ (reference sequence). The CDR3 is 15 residues long. The CDR3 loop is CASSDGDKGTDTQYF. CDR3 DNA sequence: TGTGCCAGCAGCGACGGGGACAAAGGCACAGATACGCAGTATTTT.

The J gene is TRBJ2-1, the V gene TRBV5-1; a possible D gene is TRBD1 (5 bases). From germline, CDR1 is SGHRS and CDR2 YFSETQ. Trimming took 0 bases from V and 7 from J, leaving 11 bases between them. This CDR3 spans 14 amino acids. Here the CDR3 DNA reads TGCGCCAGCAGCTTGGGGACAACCGGGAATGAGCAGTTCTTC. Amino acids: CASSLGTTGNEQFF.

This chain joins TRBV21-1 and TRBJ2-3; the table assigns TRBD1, which was not confirmed against the DNA. TRBV21-1 is a documented pseudogene. This CDR3 contains 15 residues. The CDR3 sequence is CASSKDRTSTDTQYF. In nucleotides, the CDR3 is TGTGCCAGCAGCAAAGACAGAACCAGCACAGATACGCAGTATTTT.

V and J are TRBV6-1 and TRBJ2-7, with 7 bases aligning to TRBD1. This CDR3 is 19 amino acids long. V lost 6 bases, J lost 6 bases, and 26 bases stayed unmatched. CDR1 is MNHNS and CDR2 is SASEGT in the germline V gene. CDR3 nucleotide sequence: TGTGCCAGCAGCGAATCCGGGACAGAGGCATTTTATCTCCGGAGCGAGCAGTACTTC. It yields the protein CASSESGTEAFYLRSEQYF.